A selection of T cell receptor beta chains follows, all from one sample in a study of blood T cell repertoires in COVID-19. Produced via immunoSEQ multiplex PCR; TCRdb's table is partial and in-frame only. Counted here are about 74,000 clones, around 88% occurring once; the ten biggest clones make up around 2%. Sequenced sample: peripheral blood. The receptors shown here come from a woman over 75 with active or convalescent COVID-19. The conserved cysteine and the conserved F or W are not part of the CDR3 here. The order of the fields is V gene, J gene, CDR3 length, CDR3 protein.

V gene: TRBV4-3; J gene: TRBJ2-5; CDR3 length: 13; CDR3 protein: ASSQEPGRGETQY
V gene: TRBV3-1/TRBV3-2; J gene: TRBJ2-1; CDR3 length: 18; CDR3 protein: ASSQDNRGLAGPLHNEQF
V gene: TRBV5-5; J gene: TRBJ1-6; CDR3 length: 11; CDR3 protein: ASSLAAGSPLH
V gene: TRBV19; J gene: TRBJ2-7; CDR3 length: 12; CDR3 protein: ASSQVLSSYEQY
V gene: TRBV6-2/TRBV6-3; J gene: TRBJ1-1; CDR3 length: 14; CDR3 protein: ASSYSPDRKNTEAF
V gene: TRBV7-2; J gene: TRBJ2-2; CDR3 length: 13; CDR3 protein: ASSSRRGWSGELF
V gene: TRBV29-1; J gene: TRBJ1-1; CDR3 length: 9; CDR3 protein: SVGTNTEAF
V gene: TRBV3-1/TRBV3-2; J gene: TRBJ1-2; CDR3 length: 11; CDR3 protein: ASSQARNSGYT
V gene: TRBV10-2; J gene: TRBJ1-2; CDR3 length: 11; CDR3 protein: ASSDAELYGYT
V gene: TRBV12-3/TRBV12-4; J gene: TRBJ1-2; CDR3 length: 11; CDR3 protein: ASSLGTGDVKV
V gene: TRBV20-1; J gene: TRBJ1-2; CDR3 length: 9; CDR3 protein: SASDIYGYT
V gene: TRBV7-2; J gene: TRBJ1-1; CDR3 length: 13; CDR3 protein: ASSLVGNSNTEAF
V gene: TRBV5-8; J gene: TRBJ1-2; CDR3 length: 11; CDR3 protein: ASSPSGLYGYT
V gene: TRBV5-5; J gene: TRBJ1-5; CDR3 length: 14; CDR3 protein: ASSLVGAGGNQPQH
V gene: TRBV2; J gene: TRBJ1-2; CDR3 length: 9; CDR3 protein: ASSEDGGYT
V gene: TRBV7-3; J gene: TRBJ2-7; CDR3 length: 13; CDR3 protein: ASSASGLAVNEQY
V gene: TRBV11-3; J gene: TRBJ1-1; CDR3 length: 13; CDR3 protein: ASSPIWAPNTEAF
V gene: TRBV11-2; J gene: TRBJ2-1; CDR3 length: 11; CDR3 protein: ASSLGQGIEQF
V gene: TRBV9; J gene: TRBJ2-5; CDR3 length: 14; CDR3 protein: ASSAPRSGGSETQY
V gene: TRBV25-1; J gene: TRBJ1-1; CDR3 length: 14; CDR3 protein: ASTGLTGHQGAEAF
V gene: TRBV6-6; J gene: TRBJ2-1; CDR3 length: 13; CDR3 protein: ASSYGTGGRSEQF
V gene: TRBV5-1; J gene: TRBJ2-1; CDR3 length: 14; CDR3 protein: ASSSWGLGSYNEQF
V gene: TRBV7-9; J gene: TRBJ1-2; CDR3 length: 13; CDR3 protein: ASSDGQGVGYGYT
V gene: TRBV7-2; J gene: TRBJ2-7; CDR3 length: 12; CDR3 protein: ASSLDRYSYEQY
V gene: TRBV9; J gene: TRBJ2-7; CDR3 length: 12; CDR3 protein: ASSVEGRAYEQY
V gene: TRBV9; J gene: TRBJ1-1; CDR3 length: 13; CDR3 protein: ASSVAGGTNTEAF
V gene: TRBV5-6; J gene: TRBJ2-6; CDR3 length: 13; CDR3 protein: ASSFRQGEANVLT
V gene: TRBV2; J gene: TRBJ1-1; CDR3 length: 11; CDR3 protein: ASSSQQNTEAF
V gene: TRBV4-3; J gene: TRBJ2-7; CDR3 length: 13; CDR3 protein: ASSQERGSSYEQY
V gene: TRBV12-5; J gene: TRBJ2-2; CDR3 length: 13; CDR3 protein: ASAPRWGPTGELF
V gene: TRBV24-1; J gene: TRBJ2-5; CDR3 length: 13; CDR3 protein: ATSPSGGALETQY
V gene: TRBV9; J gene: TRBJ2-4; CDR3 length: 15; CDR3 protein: ASSPEGGWGAKNIQY
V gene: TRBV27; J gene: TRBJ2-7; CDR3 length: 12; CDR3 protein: ASSLPGELSEQY
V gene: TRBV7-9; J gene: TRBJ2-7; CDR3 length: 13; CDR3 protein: ASSLAQGPFTGQY
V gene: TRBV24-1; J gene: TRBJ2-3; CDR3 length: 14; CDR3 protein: ATSDLGGLGTDTQY
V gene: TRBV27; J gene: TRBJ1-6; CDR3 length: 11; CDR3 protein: ASSWDSRSPLH
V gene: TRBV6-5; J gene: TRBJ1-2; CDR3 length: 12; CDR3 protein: ASRSGTGNYGYT
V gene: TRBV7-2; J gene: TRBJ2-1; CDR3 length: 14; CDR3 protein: ASSFYRGAANNEQF
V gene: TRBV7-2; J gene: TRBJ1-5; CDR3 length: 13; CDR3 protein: ASSLGYGELQPQH
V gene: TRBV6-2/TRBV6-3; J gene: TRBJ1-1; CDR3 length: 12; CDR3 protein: ASSYSNSNTEAF
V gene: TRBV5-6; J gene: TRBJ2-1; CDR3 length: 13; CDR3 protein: ASSLPGQGDNEQF
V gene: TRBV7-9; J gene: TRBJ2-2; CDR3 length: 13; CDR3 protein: ASSIQGAGTGELF
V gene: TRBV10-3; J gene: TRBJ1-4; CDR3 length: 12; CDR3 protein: AIGGGESNEKLF
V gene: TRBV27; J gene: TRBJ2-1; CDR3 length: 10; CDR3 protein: ASSYPGLATL
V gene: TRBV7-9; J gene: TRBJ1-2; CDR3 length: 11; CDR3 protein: ASSTDTGYGYT
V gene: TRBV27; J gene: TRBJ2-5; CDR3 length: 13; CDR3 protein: ASSDLTGGQETQY
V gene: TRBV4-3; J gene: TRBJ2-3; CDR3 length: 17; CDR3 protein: ASSQDTSGRFGSTDTQY
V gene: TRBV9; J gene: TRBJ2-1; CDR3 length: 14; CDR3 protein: ASSGSGANSYNEQF
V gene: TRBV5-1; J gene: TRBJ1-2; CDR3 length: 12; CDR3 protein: ASSLSPGNYGYT
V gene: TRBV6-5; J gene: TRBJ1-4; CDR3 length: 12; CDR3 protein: ASQLTGSNEKLF
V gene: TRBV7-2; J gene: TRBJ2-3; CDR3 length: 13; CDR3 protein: ASSSSIMPGDTQY
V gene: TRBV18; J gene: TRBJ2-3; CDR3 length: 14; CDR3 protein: ASSPPGLASADTQY
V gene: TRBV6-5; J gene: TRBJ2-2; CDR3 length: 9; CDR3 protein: ASRRTGELF
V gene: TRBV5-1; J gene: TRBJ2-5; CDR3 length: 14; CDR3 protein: ASSLEVVGGKETQY
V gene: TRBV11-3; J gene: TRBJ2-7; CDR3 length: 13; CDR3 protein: ASSRPTGIVDEQY
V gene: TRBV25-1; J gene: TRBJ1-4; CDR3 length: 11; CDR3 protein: ASSEGGGEKLF
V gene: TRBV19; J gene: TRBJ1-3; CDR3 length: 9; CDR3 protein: ASSNPGTIY
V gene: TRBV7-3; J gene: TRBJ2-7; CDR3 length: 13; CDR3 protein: ASSTLAGGRHEQY